This TCR beta chain was documented in a study of blood T cell repertoires in COVID-19. Assay: immunoSEQ multiplex PCR; the TCRdb copy retains only in-frame clones and omits some. The table lists about 150,000 clones, 82% of them singletons. Deletions cut 0 bases from V and 4 bases from J, with 10 bases between. This CDR3 is built from 15 residues. Germline V gene sequence: CDR1 SGHDT, CDR2 YYEEEE. Material: peripheral blood. The chain links TRBV5-6 to TRBJ2-2; D perhaps matches TRBD1 (6 bases). This TCR came from a human donor with acute or convalescent COVID-19. The donor label of this sample is uncertain. CDR3 bases: TGTGCCAGCAGCTTGGGGGGGCGCGGCACCGGGGAGCTGTTTTTT. Its translation is CASSLGGRGTGELFF.